Shown below are 9 T cell receptor beta chains from a single sample sequenced in a study of blood T cell repertoires in COVID-19. The data were produced by immunoSEQ multiplex PCR, yet TCRdb's version contains in-frame clones alone and is incomplete. The sample records approximately 110,000 clones, 88% being singletons. Sequencing was carried out using peripheral blood. The receptors were sampled from a woman aged 45-59 years with active or convalescent COVID-19.

CDR3 sequence reads: CASSLSADTQYF. CDR3 nucleotide sequence: TGTGCCAGCAGCTTATCTGCAGATACGCAGTATTTT. The chain uses TRBV7-2 and TRBJ2-3; no definite D call. V lost 2 bases, J lost 4 bases, and 4 bases lay in between. Germline V gene lookup returns CDR1 SGHTA and CDR2 FQGNSA. The CDR3 sequence is 12 residues long. Using reference TRBV7-2 and TRBJ2-3 for the parts outside the CDR3, the full variable domain is GAGVSQSPSNKVTEKGKDVELRCDPISGHTALYWYRQSLGQGLEFLIYFQGNSAPDKSGLPSDRFSAERTGGSVSTLTIQRTQQEDSAVYLCASSLSADTQYFGPGTRLTVL.

The chain is built from TRBV28 and TRBJ2-3; 9 bases are a match to TRBD2. This CDR3 region has 19 residues. Germline CDR1 and CDR2: MDHEN and SYDVKM. Trimming took 0 bases from V and 7 from J; bases not matched to a gene: 17. CDR3 sequence (DNA): TGTGCCAGCAGTTTATGGGTTAGCGGGAGCCTAAGAAGTAAATATACGCAGTATTTT. This codes for CASSLWVSGSLRSKYTQYF.

The chain combines TRBV15 with TRBJ2-3; 8 bases line up with TRBD2. Per germline, CDR1 LNHNV and CDR2 YYDKDF (reference sequence). The CDR3 loop spans 15 amino acids. Trimming removed 1 base from V and 2 bases from J; junction bases left unmatched: 2. CDR3 in amino acids: CATSRVAGFTDTQYF. The DNA for the CDR3 is TGTGCCACCAGCAGAGTAGCGGGGTTCACAGATACGCAGTATTTT.

V usage is TRBV7-2 and J usage is TRBJ2-1; D is perhaps TRBD1 (5 bases). From germline, CDR1 is SGHTA and CDR2 FQGNSA. The V end was cut by 5 bases, the J end by 10 bases, with 15 bases between. This CDR3 is 13 amino acids long. The CDR3 reads CASSPQGEGEQFF. CDR3 DNA sequence: TGTGCCAGCAGCCCCCAAGGGGAAGGGGAGCAGTTCTTC.

The chain is built from TRBV11-2 and TRBJ2-2; 10 nucleotides line up with TRBD1. Trimming at V came to 6 bases and at J to 1 base, leaving 8 bases not matched to a gene. Germline CDR1 SGHAT, CDR2 FQNNGV. CDR3 length equals 17 residues. The CDR3 nucleotides are TGTGCCAGCAGGGTGACAGGGGGCGTCGGGAACACCGGGGAGCTGTTTTTT. As protein: CASRVTGGVGNTGELFF.

The chain combines TRBV5-5 with TRBJ1-6, with no clear D. Trimming stripped 4 bases from V and 6 bases from J, with 8 bases between. Germline V CDR1 and CDR2: SGHKS, YYEKEE (reference sequence). This CDR3 is 13 amino acids long. DNA of the CDR3: TGTGCCAGCAGCGTCCGGGTTAATTCACCCCTCCACTTT. Its protein is CASSVRVNSPLHF.

The rearrangement joins TRBV18 to TRBJ2-3; D remains unclear. The CDR3 contains 15 residues. Looked up from germline, CDR1 is KGHSH and CDR2 is LQKENI. Trimming shortened V by 2 bases and J by 1 base, and 10 bases separated the two germline ends. CDR3 DNA: TGTGCCAGCTCACCATCCAGCGCGCGCACAGATACGCAGTATTTT. This gives the protein CASSPSSARTDTQYF.

This rearrangement joins TRBV20-1 to TRBJ2-5; D is unresolved. Germline V CDR1 and CDR2: DFQATT, SNEGSKA (reference sequence). The CDR3 extends over 11 amino acids. V was trimmed by 3 bases and J by 5 bases, leaving 7 bases between them. CDR3 sequence: CSASRSETQYF. CDR3 DNA: TGCAGTGCTAGCCGTTCGGAGACCCAGTACTTC.

This chain joins TRBV28 and TRBJ1-1; the match to TRBD1 covers 8 bases. V dropped 3 bases and J dropped 7; count of bases not matched to a gene: 7. Germline lookup yields CDR1 MDHEN and CDR2 SYDVKM. The CDR3 sequence is 14 residues long. This chain's CDR3 is CASSLSTGGNEAFF. CDR3 DNA: TGTGCCAGCAGTTTGTCCACAGGGGGTAATGAAGCTTTCTTT.